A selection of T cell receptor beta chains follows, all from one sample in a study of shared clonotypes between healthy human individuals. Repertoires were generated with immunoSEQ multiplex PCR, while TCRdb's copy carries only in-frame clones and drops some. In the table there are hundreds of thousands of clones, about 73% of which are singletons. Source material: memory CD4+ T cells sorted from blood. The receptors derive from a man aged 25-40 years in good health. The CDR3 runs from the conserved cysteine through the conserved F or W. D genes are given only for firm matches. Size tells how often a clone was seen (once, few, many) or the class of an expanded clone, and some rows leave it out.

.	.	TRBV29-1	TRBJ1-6	CSVEDQKEGRHF	TGCAGCGTTGAAGATCAAAAAGAGGGGCGGCACTTT
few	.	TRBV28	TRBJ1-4	CASSFVGSAEEKLFF	TGTGCCAGCAGTTTCGTGGGGTCTGCCGAAGAAAAACTGTTTTTT
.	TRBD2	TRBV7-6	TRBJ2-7	CASSQGGLAGGGEQYF	TGTGCCAGCAGCCAAGGTGGGCTAGCGGGAGGGGGCGAGCAGTACTTC
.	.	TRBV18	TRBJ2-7	CASSPDSGPGEQYF	TGTGCCAGCTCACCGGACTCGGGCCCGGGGGAGCAGTACTTC
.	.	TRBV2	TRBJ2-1	CASIPRGSSSYNEQFF	TGTGCCAGCATCCCCCGAGGCTCTAGCTCCTACAATGAGCAGTTCTTC
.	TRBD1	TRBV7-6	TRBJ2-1	CASGPGGNEQFF	TGTGCCAGCGGGCCAGGGGGCAATGAGCAGTTCTTC
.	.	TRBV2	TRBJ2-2	CASSRGVTGELFF	TGTGCCAGCAGTAGGGGTGTGACCGGGGAGCTGTTTTTT
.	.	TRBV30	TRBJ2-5	CAWSPARGETQYF	TGTGCCTGGAGTCCGGCCAGGGGTGAGACCCAGTACTTC
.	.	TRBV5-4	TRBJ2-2	CASSPRQETNTGELFF	TGTGCCAGCAGCCCGAGACAGGAAACGAACACCGGGGAGCTGTTTTTT
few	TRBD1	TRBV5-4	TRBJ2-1	CASSETGNNEQFF	TGTGCCAGCAGCGAGACAGGGAACAATGAGCAGTTCTTC
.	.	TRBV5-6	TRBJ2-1	CASSFSGSHALSSYNEQFF	TGTGCCAGCAGCTTTTCCGGGAGCCATGCTCTTAGCTCCTACAATGAGCAGTTCTTC
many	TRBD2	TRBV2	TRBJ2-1	CASTRQLADYNEQFF	TGTGCCAGCACTCGTCAACTAGCGGACTACAATGAGCAGTTCTTC
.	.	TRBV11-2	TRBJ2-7	CASSPLNRDRKSSYEQYF	TGTGCCAGCAGCCCCCTCAACCGGGACCGCAAGAGCTCCTACGAGCAGTACTTC
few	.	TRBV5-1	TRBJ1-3	CASSLGDGRSGNTIYF	TGCGCCAGCAGCTTAGGGGACGGTCGCTCTGGAAACACCATATATTTT
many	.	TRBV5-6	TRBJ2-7	CASSSGSGALAYEQYF	TGTGCCAGCAGCTCGGGATCCGGGGCTCTAGCCTACGAGCAGTACTTC
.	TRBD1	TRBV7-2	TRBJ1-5	CASSLRQGDQPQHF	TGTGCCAGCAGCTTACGACAGGGGGATCAGCCCCAGCATTTT
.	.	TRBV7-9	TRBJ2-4	CAITEGTEVAKNIQYF	TGTGCCATCACCGAAGGGACCGAGGTAGCCAAAAACATTCAGTACTTC
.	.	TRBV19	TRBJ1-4	CASRDDPSNEKLFF	TGTGCCAGTAGAGACGATCCGAGTAATGAAAAACTGTTTTTT
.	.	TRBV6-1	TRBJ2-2	CASSEFGPTGELFF	TGTGCCAGCAGTGAGTTCGGGCCCACCGGGGAGCTGTTTTTT
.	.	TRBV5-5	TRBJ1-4	CASSLGGEKLFF	TGTGCCAGCAGCTTGGGCGGTGAAAAACTGTTTTTT
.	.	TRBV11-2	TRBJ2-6	CASNPFSGANVLTF	TGTGCCAGCAATCCGTTCTCTGGGGCCAACGTCCTGACTTTC
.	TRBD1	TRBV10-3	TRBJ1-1	CAISAGQDFEAFF	TGTGCCATTTCGGCCGGACAGGACTTTGAAGCTTTCTTT
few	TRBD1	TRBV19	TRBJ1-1	CASSTTGLATEAFF	TGTGCCAGTAGTACGACAGGGTTAGCCACTGAAGCTTTCTTT